This record looks at one T cell receptor beta chain sequence and its context. The antigen it binds to is not known. Germline is not matched at one junction end, which may reflect a read error. All patients had node-negative disease on CT and PET/CT, and none had a history of other malignancies or had previously received chemotherapy or radiotherapy. Roughly 6 milliliters of peripheral venous blood were drawn into EDTA tubes at each of two time points. Ficoll-Paque Plus density-gradient centrifugation was used to isolate PBMCs. Samples were stored at -80°C immediately after collection until analysis. The data belong to a study of prognosis after radiotherapy for stage I lung cancer (dated by TCRdb to the early 2020s). Concerning the study at large: Roughly 20 stage I NSCLC patients were enrolled in Nanjing, China, between 2018 and early 2019. About a dozen patients had adenocarcinoma and seven had squamous cell carcinoma as the tumor histology. The study took one blood sample before SBRT and one after SBRT from each of roughly 20 patients and sequenced all 38 samples. The cohort included 10 to 15 men and five or six women, with a median age of approximately 75 years and a range of roughly 53 to 85 years. Concurrent therapy was not administered to any patient alongside SBRT. Peripheral blood TCR beta repertoires were profiled in stage I NSCLC patients before and after stereotactic body radiotherapy, and the repertoires were related to distant failure. After SBRT, distant metastases developed in about 20% of the 19 patients at a median of approximately seven months, while the remaining 15 patients had no significant progression. Oligometastatic NSCLC after surgical resection of the primary tumor was present in roughly five patients, while newly diagnosed primary stage I lung tumors were present in more than eleven. Every patient was regarded as medically inoperable, because of comorbidities in some 12 cases and refusal of surgery in roughly seven cases. SBRT was given in 3 to 5 fractions with a biologically effective dose of at least 100 Gy, using image-guided IMRT or VMAT. Here is what the overall study found, with its caveats: The study was limited by its small cohort and short follow-up, and the findings require independent validation. Tumor specificity of expanded TCR clones was not determined. After SBRT, the count of unique TCR clones dropped from a median of roughly 10,000 beforehand to approximately 7,100 afterward (Wilcoxon paired P=0.011). Post-SBRT Shannon entropy and its change from baseline were lower in patients who developed distant metastases; baseline Shannon entropy was not associated with metastases. TRBV and TRBJ usage frequencies reportedly varied with metastasis status, involving two V genes at baseline and nine V and two J genes after SBRT. No adjustment for multiple comparisons was applied to any of the reported P values.

The germline V gene yields MRHNA for CDR1 and SNTAGT for CDR2. From the cysteine up to the phenylalanine, the CDR3 has a length of 15 residues. Of all the DNA, just the CDR3 is kept, 45 bases in frame from base 1. The TCR beta CDR3 region was amplified from genomic DNA by two rounds of multiplex PCR. In the first round of PCR, primers specific to each TRBV and TRBJ gene were used, and the primer sequences are filed in Chinese patent CN105087789A. Universal primers were used in the second PCR round. The Roche High Pure PCR Template Preparation Kit was used to extract genomic DNA from frozen PBMCs. An Illumina HiSeq 3000 was used to sequence the libraries paired-end with 151 bp reads. In the authors' own workflow: CutAdapt was used to discard raw reads that did not contain the multiplex PCR primer sequences. Using PEAR, the high-quality paired reads were merged into contigs. MiXCR assigned TRB V, D and J gene segments to each contig by aligning to reference sequences. CDR3 sequences were clustered by base quality and sequence similarity to remove sequencing errors. Shannon entropy normalized by the natural log of productive TCR sequence number was used as the measure of diversity. Clonality was computed as one minus the ratio of Shannon entropy to the natural log of the number of unique clonotypes. The Youden index of ROC curves was used to select progression-free survival cut-offs for repertoire metrics, and analyses were performed in R 3.5.3. Through fastp at Q25 and MiXCR, TCRdb rebuilt clones from the public reads, retaining in-frame beta chains. Identical CDR3 protein sequences are pooled into one entry, listed with their most common genes and DNA. None of the V and J calls come from the authors' own analysis; TCRdb made them. This sample gives about 14,000 distinct CDR3 sequences in total; around 30% of them show up just once. The top ten clones comprise 11% of the sample.

The sequence was obtained from a donor over 45 with non-small cell lung cancer. The chain links TRBV6-4 with TRBJ1-6, with 8 central nucleotides matching TRBD1. Sequences were derived from PBMCs, sampled before or after stereotactic body radiation therapy (not recorded which). DNA sequence: TGTGACAGCGCCATTTCCCGGACAGGGAGTTCACCCCTCCACTTT. Translated, this gives CDSAISRTGSSPLHF.